This TCR beta chain was retrieved from a study of blood T cell repertoires in COVID-19. Study-wide context: Acute and convalescent COVID-19 specimens originated in the United States, Italy and Spain. PBMCs, B-cell-depleted T cells, or T cells were the source of the cDNA or gDNA that made up the material.

There are 13 residues in the CDR3. V was pared by 3 bases and J by 5 bases, with 9 bases between. In the authors' workflow: Reference gene primer amplification gave estimated nucleated cell counts. The assay was immunoSEQ multiplex PCR, and TCRdb's table has in-frame clones only and misses some. Clonal size and the V and J genes are those of that table, whereas D and trimming came from the DNA. Of some 230,000 clones in the sample, roughly nine tenths were seen once. The Seattle patients, enrolled during active infection, were followed longitudinally. This clonotype originated in a woman between 45 and 60 years old with COVID-19, enrolled during active disease. Sequenced sample: peripheral blood. This sequence joins TRBV12-3 or TRBV12-4 and TRBJ2-3; unclear D gene. The CDR3 nucleotides read TGTGCCAGCAGTTTGAGGAGAGTAGATACGCAGTATTTT. Translating it yields CASSLRRVDTQYF.